This TCR beta chain was captured in a study of T cells in Graves' hyperthyroidism and ophthalmopathy. Overall study findings and caveats: Ophthalmopathy onset followed model prediction by a median about seven months. Blood shared most expanded thyroid clonotypes above 0.001.

Researchers barred patients who had uncontrolled infection, other autoimmune disease, pregnancy or lactation. PBMCs came from more than 9 ml fresh peripheral blood. RNA transcripts provided the source from which TCR beta CDR3 regions were amplified. The TCR CDR3 first-round RT-PCR relied on the HTBI primer set. TCRdb called the multiplex PCR reads again in MiXCR, with one record for every CDR3 protein. The repertoire holds 300,000 to 400,000 distinct CDR3 sequences, with 18% as singletons. The CDR3 is 15 residues long. The V gene's germline CDR1 is DFQATT and CDR2 SNEGSKA (reference sequence). V trimming: 1 base; J trimming: 8 bases; junction bases outside the gene matches: 13. In this sample, this clonotype turned up many times. Its antigen is unknown.

This sequence was found in a woman aged 45-60 years with Graves' hyperthyroidism. The sequenced sample was blood. The rearrangement joins TRBV20-1 to TRBJ1-2, with TRBD1 matching 7 bases. The CDR3 region is CSARGPAGQTKGYTF. CDR3 in DNA: TGCAGTGCTAGAGGCCCGGCGGGACAGACGAAAGGCTACACCTTC.